This TCR beta chain originates from a study of shared clonotypes between healthy human individuals. This CDR3 region has 13 residues. Germline CDR1 reads SNHLY; CDR2 reads FYNNEI. Trimming took off 6 bases at V and 4 bases at J, with 11 bases between the two ends. On this clone: Its specificity is not known.

Study outcomes and limitations: Relative to memory subsets, naive subsets generally showed larger estimated richness.

Repertoires were generated with immunoSEQ multiplex PCR, while TCRdb's copy carries only in-frame clones and drops some. The sample comprises 110,000 or so clones, roughly two thirds of which are singletons, and 24% rests with the top ten. This TCR came from a woman in her 30s in good health. The specimen sequenced was memory CD8+ T cells sorted from blood. The subset: CD45RO+ cells pooled with CCR7-negative TemRA cells. The chain is built from TRBV2 and TRBJ2-3, with D uncertain. Written as DNA, the CDR3 is TGTGCCAGCAGCGGGTTTGGGGCAGATACGCAGTATTTT. This sequence encodes CASSGFGADTQYF.